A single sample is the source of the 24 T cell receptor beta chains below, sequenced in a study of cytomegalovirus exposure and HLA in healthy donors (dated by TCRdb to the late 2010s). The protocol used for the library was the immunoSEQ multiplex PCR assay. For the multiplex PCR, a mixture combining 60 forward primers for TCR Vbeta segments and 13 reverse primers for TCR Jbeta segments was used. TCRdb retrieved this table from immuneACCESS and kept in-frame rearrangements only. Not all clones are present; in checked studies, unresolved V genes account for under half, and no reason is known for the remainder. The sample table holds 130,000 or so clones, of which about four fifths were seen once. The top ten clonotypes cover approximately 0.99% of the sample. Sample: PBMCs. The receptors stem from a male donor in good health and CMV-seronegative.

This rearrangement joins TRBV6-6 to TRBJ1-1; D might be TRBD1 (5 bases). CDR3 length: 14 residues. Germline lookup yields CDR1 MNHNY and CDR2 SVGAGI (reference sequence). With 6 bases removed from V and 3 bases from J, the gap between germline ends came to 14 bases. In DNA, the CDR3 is TGTGCCAGCAGCCCACCCAGGGTACACACTGAAGCTTTCTTT. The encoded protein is CASSPPRVHTEAFF.

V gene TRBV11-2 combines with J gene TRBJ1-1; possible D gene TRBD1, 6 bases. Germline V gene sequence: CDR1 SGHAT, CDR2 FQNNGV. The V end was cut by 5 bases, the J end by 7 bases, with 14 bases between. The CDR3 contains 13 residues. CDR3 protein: CASSPGGAVEAFF. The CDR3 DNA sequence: TGTGCCAGCAGCCCCGGGGGGGCGGTTGAAGCTTTCTTT.

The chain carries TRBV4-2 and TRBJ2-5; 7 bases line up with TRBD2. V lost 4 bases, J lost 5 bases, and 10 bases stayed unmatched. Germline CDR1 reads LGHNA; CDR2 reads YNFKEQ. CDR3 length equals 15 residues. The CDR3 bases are TGTGCCAGCAGCCCCCTAGGAGCGGGGAAGGAGACCCAGTACTTC. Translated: CASSPLGAGKETQYF.

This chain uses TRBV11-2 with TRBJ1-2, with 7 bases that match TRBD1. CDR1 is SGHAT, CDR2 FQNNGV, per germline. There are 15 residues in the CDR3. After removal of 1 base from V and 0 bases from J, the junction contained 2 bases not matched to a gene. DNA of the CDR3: TGTGCCAGCAGCTTAGGGACAGGACCTAACTATGGCTACACCTTC. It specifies CASSLGTGPNYGYTF.

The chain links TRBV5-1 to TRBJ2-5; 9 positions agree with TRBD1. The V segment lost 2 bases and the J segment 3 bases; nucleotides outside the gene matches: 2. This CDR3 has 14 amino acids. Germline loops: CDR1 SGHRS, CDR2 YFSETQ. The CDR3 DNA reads TGCGCCAGCAGCTTCCGGACAGGGGAAGAGACCCAGTACTTC. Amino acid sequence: CASSFRTGEETQYF.

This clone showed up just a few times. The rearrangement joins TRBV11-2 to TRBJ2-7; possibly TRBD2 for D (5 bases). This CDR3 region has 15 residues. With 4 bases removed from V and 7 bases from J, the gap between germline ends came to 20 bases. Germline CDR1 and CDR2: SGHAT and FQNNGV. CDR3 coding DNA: TGTGCCAGCAGCTACAACAGCTTCAACCGGGAAGAGCAGTACTTC. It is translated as CASSYNSFNREEQYF.

The CDR3 DNA reads TGTGCCAGCTCACGAGAGGGTTATAGCAATCAGCCCCAGCATTTT. Residues: CASSREGYSNQPQHF. This sequence joins TRBV18 and TRBJ1-5; D uncertain. This CDR3 has 15 residues. Germline CDR1 is KGHSH and CDR2 is LQKENI. V was shortened by 4 bases and J by 0 bases, with 10 bases between the two germline ends.

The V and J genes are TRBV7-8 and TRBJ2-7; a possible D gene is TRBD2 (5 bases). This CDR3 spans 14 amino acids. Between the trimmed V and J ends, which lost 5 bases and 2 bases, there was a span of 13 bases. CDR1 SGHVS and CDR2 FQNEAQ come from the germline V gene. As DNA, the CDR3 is TGTGCCAGCAGCCCCGGCCCGAGGGCCTACGAGCAGTACTTC. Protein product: CASSPGPRAYEQYF.

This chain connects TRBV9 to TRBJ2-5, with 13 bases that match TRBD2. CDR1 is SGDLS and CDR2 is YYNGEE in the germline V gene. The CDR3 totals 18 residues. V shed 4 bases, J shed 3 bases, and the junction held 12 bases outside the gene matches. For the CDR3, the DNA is TGTGCCAGCAGCCCATCGAAAACTAGCGGGGGGGCGGAAGAGACCCAGTACTTC. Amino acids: CASSPSKTSGGAEETQYF.

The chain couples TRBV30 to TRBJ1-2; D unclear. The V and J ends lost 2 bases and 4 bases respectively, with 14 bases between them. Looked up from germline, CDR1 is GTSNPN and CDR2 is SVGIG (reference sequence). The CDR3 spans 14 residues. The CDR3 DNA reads TGTGCCTGGAGTCTCGAGGCCCAATTCTATGGCTACACCTTC. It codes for CAWSLEAQFYGYTF.

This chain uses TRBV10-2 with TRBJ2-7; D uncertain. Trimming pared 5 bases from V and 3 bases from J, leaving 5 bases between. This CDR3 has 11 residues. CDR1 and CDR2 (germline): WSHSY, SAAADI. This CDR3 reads CASSPYYEQYF. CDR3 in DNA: TGCGCCAGCAGTCCGTACTACGAGCAGTACTTC.

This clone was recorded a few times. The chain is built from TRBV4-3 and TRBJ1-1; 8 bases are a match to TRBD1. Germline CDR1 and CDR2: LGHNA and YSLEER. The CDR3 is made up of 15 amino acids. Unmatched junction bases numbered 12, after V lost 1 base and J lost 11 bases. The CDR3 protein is CASSQVSAGGDQAFF. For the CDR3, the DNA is TGCGCCAGCAGCCAAGTCTCGGCAGGGGGCGACCAGGCTTTCTTT.

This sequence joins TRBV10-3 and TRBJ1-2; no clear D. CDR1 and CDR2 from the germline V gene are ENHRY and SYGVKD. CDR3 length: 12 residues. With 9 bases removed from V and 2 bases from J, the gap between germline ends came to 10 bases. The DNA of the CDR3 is TGTGCCATTACGCAGGCGAACTATGGCTACACCTTC. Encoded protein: CAITQANYGYTF.

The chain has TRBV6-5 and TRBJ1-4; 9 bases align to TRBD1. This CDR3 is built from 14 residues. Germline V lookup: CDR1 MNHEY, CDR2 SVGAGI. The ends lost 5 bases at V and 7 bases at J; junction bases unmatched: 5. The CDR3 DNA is TGTGCCAGCAGTCCGACAGGGGGGGGTGAAAAACTGTTTTTT. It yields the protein CASSPTGGGEKLFF.

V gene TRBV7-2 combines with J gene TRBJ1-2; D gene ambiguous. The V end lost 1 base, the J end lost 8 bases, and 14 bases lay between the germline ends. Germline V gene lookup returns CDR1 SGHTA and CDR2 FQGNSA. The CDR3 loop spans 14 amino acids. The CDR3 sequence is CASSLDRAYKGYTF. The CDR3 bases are TGTGCCAGCAGCTTAGACAGAGCTTATAAAGGCTACACCTTC.

The CDR3 DNA sequence: TGTGCCAGCAGGTCACTGAGCCAGGGCTACGAGCAGTACTTC. It encodes CASRSLSQGYEQYF. V is TRBV6-5 and J is TRBJ2-7, with TRBD1 as a possible D gene (5 bases). The germline gives CDR1 MNHEY, CDR2 SVGAGI. The CDR3 spans 14 residues. Trimming left V 6 bases short and J 3 bases short, with 15 bases between.

This CDR3 reads CASSSGQTNEKLFF. The CDR3 DNA reads TGTGCCAGCAGCTCGGGACAGACAAATGAAAAACTGTTTTTT. The chain links TRBV7-2 to TRBJ1-4, with 7 bases that match TRBD1. Looked up from germline, CDR1 is SGHTA and CDR2 is FQGNSA. V shed 4 bases, J shed 5 bases, and the junction held 4 bases outside the gene matches. The CDR3 sequence is 14 residues long.

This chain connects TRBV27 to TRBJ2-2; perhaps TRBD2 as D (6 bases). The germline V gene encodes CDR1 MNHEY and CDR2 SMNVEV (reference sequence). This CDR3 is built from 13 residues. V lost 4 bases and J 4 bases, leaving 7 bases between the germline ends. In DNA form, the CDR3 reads TGTGCCAGCAGTTCCGGGAGCACCGGGGAGCTGTTTTTT. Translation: CASSSGSTGELFF.

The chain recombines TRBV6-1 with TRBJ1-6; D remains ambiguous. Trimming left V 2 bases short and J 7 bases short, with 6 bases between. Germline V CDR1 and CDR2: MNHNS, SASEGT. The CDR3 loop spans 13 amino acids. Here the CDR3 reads CASSESGNSPLHF. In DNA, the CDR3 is TGTGCCAGCAGTGAATCGGGGAATTCACCCCTCCACTTT.

The CDR3 nucleotides read TGTGCCAGCAGCTTACTCCAGGGGGTCACAGATACGCAGTATTTT. It is translated as CASSLLQGVTDTQYF. The chain couples TRBV7-6 to TRBJ2-3, with 7 positions matching TRBD1. V was pared by 2 bases and J by 2 bases, with 4 bases of the junction left unmatched. Germline values: CDR1 SGHVS, CDR2 FNYEAQ. This CDR3 comprises 15 residues.

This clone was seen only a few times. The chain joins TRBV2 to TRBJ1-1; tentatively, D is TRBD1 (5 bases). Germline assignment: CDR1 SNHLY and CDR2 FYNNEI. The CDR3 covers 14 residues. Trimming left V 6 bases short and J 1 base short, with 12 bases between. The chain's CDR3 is CASRLQAANTEAFF. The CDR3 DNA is TGTGCCAGCAGGTTACAGGCGGCGAACACTGAAGCTTTCTTT.

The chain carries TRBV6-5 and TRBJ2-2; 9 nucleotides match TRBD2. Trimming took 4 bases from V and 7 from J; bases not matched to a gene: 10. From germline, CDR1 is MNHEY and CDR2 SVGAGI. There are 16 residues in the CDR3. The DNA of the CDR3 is TGTGCCAGCAGTTCTCAGCGGGGGGCCTTTCGCGGGGAGCTGTTTTTT. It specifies CASSSQRGAFRGELFF.

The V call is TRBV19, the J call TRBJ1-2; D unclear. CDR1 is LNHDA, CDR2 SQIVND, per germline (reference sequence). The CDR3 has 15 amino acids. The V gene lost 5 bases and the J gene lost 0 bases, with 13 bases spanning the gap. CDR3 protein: CASSGRAGSNYGYTF. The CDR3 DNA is TGTGCCAGTAGTGGCCGGGCGGGGTCTAACTATGGCTACACCTTC. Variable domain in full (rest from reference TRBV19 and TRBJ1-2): DGGITQSPKYLFRKEGQNVTLSCEQNLNHDAMYWYRQDPGQGLRLIYYSQIVNDFQKGDIAEGYSVSREKKESFPLTVTSAQKNPTAFYLCASSGRAGSNYGYTFGSGTRLTVV.

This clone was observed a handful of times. The CDR3 nucleotides are TGTGCCAGCAGCTTTTACGAGGGATCCTACGAGCAGTACTTC. Its protein product is CASSFYEGSYEQYF. The chain uses TRBV7-2 and TRBJ2-7, with a weak D call TRBD2 (5 bases). The germline CDR1 and CDR2 sequences are SGHTA and FQGNSA. V dropped 3 bases and J dropped 1 base, with 10 bases sitting between them. The CDR3 sequence is 14 residues long.